This entry lists 28 T cell receptor beta chains sequenced from one sample in a study of vaccination and CD4 T cells after COVID-19. TCRdb itself ran the PCR reads through MiXCR, one entry per CDR3 protein. Of about 15,000 distinct CDR3 sequences listed, 69% were seen once; the top ten hold 1.1%. The sequenced sample was CD4+ T cells from blood, obtained after SARS-CoV-2 vaccination. These receptors all stem from a human donor who had recovered from COVID-19.

The table lists this clonotype with a few counts. This chain connects TRBV21-1 to TRBJ1-5. TRBV21-1 is a pseudogene. This CDR3 is 10 amino acids long. The CDR3, as DNA: TGTGCCAGCAGCAAAGGCCCCCAGCATTTT. Residues: CASSKGPQHF.

V usage is TRBV4-3 and J usage is TRBJ1-5; D gene uncertain. Germline V gene sequence: CDR1 LGHNA, CDR2 YSLEER. Trimming pared 0 bases from V and 0 bases from J, leaving 9 bases between. The CDR3 runs 16 residues. CDR3 in amino acids: CASSQDQGNSNQPQHF. The CDR3 DNA follows: TGCGCCAGCAGCCAAGATCAAGGGAATAGCAATCAGCCCCAGCATTTT.

V usage is TRBV24-1 and J usage is TRBJ2-3, with D perhaps matching TRBD2 (7 bases). V lost 1 base and J lost 6, with 16 bases in between. The CDR3 loop spans 16 amino acids. The germline CDR1 and CDR2 sequences are KGHDR and SFDVKD. This CDR3 reads CATSDFSGGNLDTQYF. The DNA for the CDR3 is TGTGCCACCAGTGATTTCTCGGGGGGCAATTTGGATACGCAGTATTTT.

The V gene is TRBV7-9, the J gene TRBJ2-7; 13 bases are a match to TRBD2. V trimming: 4 bases; J trimming: 5 bases; junction bases outside the gene matches: 8. The CDR3 covers 16 residues. Per germline, CDR1 SEHNR and CDR2 FQNEAQ (reference sequence). In DNA, the CDR3 is TGTGCCAGCAGCTCTGGACTAGCGGGAGCTGGGGACGAGCAGTACTTC. It yields the protein CASSSGLAGAGDEQYF.

The chain uses TRBV20-1 and TRBJ2-2, with 7 bases fitting TRBD2. CDR1 and CDR2 from the germline V gene are DFQATT and SNEGSKA (reference sequence). This CDR3 is built from 14 residues. Trimming at V came to 6 bases and at J to 6 bases, leaving 10 bases not matched to a gene. The CDR3, as DNA: TGCAGTGCGTTCCGACTAGCATCCCCCGGGGAGCTGTTTTTT. Encoded protein: CSAFRLASPGELFF.

The chain carries TRBV25-1 and TRBJ2-5; D unclear. The CDR3 is 15 amino acids. The V gene lost 8 bases and the J gene lost 1 base, with 17 bases spanning the gap. Germline V gene lookup returns CDR1 MGHDK and CDR2 SYGVNS. CDR3 nucleotide sequence: TGTGCCAGCGGATCCTACACCGAGGCCCAAGAGACCCAGTACTTC. Protein sequence: CASGSYTEAQETQYF.

This clonotype appeared a few times. The chain is built from TRBV19 and TRBJ1-2; 10 bases agree with TRBD1. Germline CDR1 is LNHDA and CDR2 is SQIVND (reference sequence). J gave up 6 bases and V 5 bases, and 15 bases lay outside the gene matches. CDR3 size: 17 residues. CDR3 amino acids: CASSVRTPTGGADGYTF. DNA of the CDR3: TGTGCCAGTAGTGTCCGAACCCCGACAGGGGGCGCGGATGGCTACACCTTC.

This clonotype was counted a few times. The rearrangement joins TRBV19 to TRBJ1-5; perhaps TRBD1 as D (5 bases). This CDR3 is built from 12 residues. In germline, CDR1 is LNHDA, CDR2 SQIVND (reference sequence). The V end lost 3 bases, the J end lost 7 bases, and 7 bases lay between the germline ends. In DNA form, the CDR3 reads TGTGCCAGTAGTATCAGGGACCAGCCCCAGCATTTT. Translation: CASSIRDQPQHF.

In this sample, this clonotype turned up once. This chain links TRBV28 with TRBJ1-2; TRBD1 matches at 10 bases. There are 13 residues in the CDR3. Germline loops: CDR1 MDHEN, CDR2 SYDVKM. V trimming: 5 bases; J trimming: 7 bases; junction bases outside the gene matches: 4. The CDR3 DNA sequence: TGTGCCAGCAGTGGGACAGGGGTGGGTGGCTACACCTTC. Its protein product is CASSGTGVGGYTF.

In this sample, this clonotype turned up once. The chain carries TRBV10-3 and TRBJ1-2; 7 bases match TRBD1. Germline assignment: CDR1 ENHRY and CDR2 SYGVKD. J lost 6 bases, V lost 8 bases, and 9 bases had no gene match. CDR3 length: 13 amino acids. The CDR3 is CAIADREEDGYTF. CDR3 bases: TGTGCCATCGCCGACAGGGAGGAAGATGGCTACACCTTC.

This sequence joins TRBV11-2 and TRBJ2-3, with no clear D. From germline, CDR1 is SGHAT and CDR2 FQNNGV. The CDR3 has 13 amino acids. V lost 1 base and J lost 2, with 4 bases in between. The chain's CDR3 is CASSLGDTDTQYF. The CDR3 DNA is TGTGCCAGCAGCTTAGGAGACACAGATACGCAGTATTTT.

The rearrangement joins TRBV6-2 or TRBV6-3 to TRBJ1-5; maybe TRBD1 (6 bases). The CDR3 contains 14 residues. Deletions cut 4 bases from V and 2 bases from J, with 9 bases between. From germline, CDR1 is MNHEY and CDR2 SVGEGT. The CDR3 coding sequence is TGTGCCAGCAGTTTACAGGGTGGCAATCAGCCCCAGCATTTT. It translates to CASSLQGGNQPQHF.

This rearrangement joins TRBV5-1 to TRBJ2-5; D gene ambiguous. Germline-derived CDR1 and CDR2 are SGHRS and YFSETQ. V was shortened by 4 bases and J by 4 bases, with 8 bases between the two germline ends. The CDR3 spans 12 residues. CDR3 amino acids: CASSRVGETQYF. CDR3 DNA sequence: TGCGCCAGCAGCAGGGTGGGAGAGACCCAGTACTTC.

This chain uses TRBV18 with TRBJ2-5; D possibly corresponds to TRBD1 (5 bases). CDR3 size: 15 residues. CDR1 and CDR2 from the germline V gene are KGHSH and LQKENI. V lost 3 bases and J lost 2, with 13 bases in between. Here the CDR3 reads CASSPYQAGQETQYF. The CDR3 region has the DNA TGTGCCAGCTCACCTTACCAGGCAGGGCAAGAGACCCAGTACTTC.

V and J are TRBV18 and TRBJ2-3, with TRBD1 matching over 12 bases. The CDR3 is 16 amino acids. The V segment lost 2 bases and the J segment 4 bases; nucleotides outside the gene matches: 4. The germline V gene encodes CDR1 KGHSH and CDR2 LQKENI. The CDR3 is CASSPMGTGGSDTQYF. In DNA form, the CDR3 reads TGTGCCAGCTCACCAATGGGGACAGGGGGCTCAGATACGCAGTATTTT. Full variable domain (outside the CDR3, taken from reference TRBV18 and TRBJ2-3): NAGVMQNPRHLVRRRGQEARLRCSPMKGHSHVYWYRQLPEEGLKFMVYLQKENIIDESGMPKERFSAEFPKEGPSILRIQQVVRGDSAAYFCASSPMGTGGSDTQYFGPGTRLTVL.

V is TRBV20-1 and J is TRBJ2-3, with 8 positions matching TRBD1. The V gene end was trimmed by 0 bases and the J gene end by 1 base; junction bases not matched to a gene: 6. Germline values: CDR1 DFQATT, CDR2 SNEGSKA (reference sequence). This CDR3 region has 16 residues. CDR3 DNA sequence: TGCAGTGCTAGAGACCCCCAGACAGGGGGCACAGATACGCAGTATTTT. This codes for CSARDPQTGGTDTQYF.

The chain carries TRBV20-1 and TRBJ2-1; D gene ambiguous. This CDR3 comprises 12 residues. With 4 bases removed from V and 7 bases from J, the gap between germline ends came to 11 bases. Looked up from germline, CDR1 is DFQATT and CDR2 is SNEGSKA (reference sequence). The CDR3 nucleotides are TGCAGTGCTATAGACACTACTAATGAGCAGTTCTTC. It yields the protein CSAIDTTNEQFF.

This chain uses TRBV14 with TRBJ2-5, with TRBD2 matching over 7 bases. Trimming removed 6 bases from V and 5 bases from J; junction bases left unmatched: 3. In germline, CDR1 is SGHDN, CDR2 FVKESK. The CDR3 is 12 amino acids. CDR3 amino acids: CASRRGFETQYF. CDR3 in DNA: TGTGCCAGCAGGCGGGGGTTTGAGACCCAGTACTTC. Looking up the rest from reference TRBV14 and TRBJ2-5 gives the full variable domain: EAGVTQFPSHSVIEKGQTVTLRCDPISGHDNLYWYRRVMGKEIKFLLHFVKESKQDESGMPNNRFLAERTGGTYSTLKVQPAELEDSGVYFCASRRGFETQYFGPGTRLLVL.

The chain combines TRBV20-1 with TRBJ2-7, with D tentatively TRBD1 (6 bases). Trimming shortened V by 6 bases and J by 3 bases, and 18 bases separated the two germline ends. Germline V gene sequence: CDR1 DFQATT, CDR2 SNEGSKA (reference sequence). The CDR3 consists of 14 residues. The CDR3: CSANLPGQNYEQYF. The CDR3 nucleotides are TGCAGTGCAAACCTACCAGGACAGAACTACGAGCAGTACTTC.

The V gene is TRBV7-9, the J gene TRBJ1-4; D is possibly TRBD1 (6 bases). The CDR3 is 15 residues long. Trimming took 5 bases from V and 6 from J, leaving 16 bases between them. CDR1 is SEHNR and CDR2 is FQNEAQ in the germline V gene (reference sequence). CDR3 sequence: CASSRRSNRDEKLFF. The DNA for the CDR3 is TGTGCCAGCAGCCGAAGAAGTAACAGGGATGAAAAACTGTTTTTT.

The chain recombines TRBV20-1 with TRBJ2-1; D is uncertain. Trimming shortened V by 1 base and J by 8 bases, and 15 bases separated the two germline ends. The CDR3 is made up of 14 amino acids. Germline CDR1 and CDR2: DFQATT and SNEGSKA (reference sequence). The DNA of the CDR3 is TGCAGTGCTAGAGTTACATCTAGTCTTTATGAGCAGTTCTTC. Amino acids: CSARVTSSLYEQFF.

This clonotype was seen once. This rearrangement joins TRBV5-1 to TRBJ2-1; D call uncertain. With 5 bases removed from V and 4 bases from J, the gap between germline ends came to 7 bases. The CDR3 has 12 amino acids. Per germline, CDR1 SGHRS and CDR2 YFSETQ. The CDR3 is CASSITYNEQFF. The CDR3 coding sequence is TGCGCCAGCAGTATAACATACAATGAGCAGTTCTTC.

This chain uses TRBV6-4 with TRBJ2-3; 7 nucleotides match TRBD2. The CDR3 spans 15 residues. CDR1 MRHNA and CDR2 SNTAGT come from the germline V gene. J lost 1 base, V lost 2 bases, and 3 bases had no gene match. The CDR3 bases are TGTGCCAGCAGTGACGGGGCGGGAGGCACAGATACGCAGTATTTT. Translated: CASSDGAGGTDTQYF.

The DNA for the CDR3 is TGCAGTGCTAGGGGAAGGTTTTTCCAGTACTTC. This translates into CSARGRFFQYF. This chain connects TRBV20-1 to TRBJ2-5, with unresolved D. Trimming took 3 bases from V and 10 from J, leaving 12 bases between them. The germline V gene has CDR1 DFQATT and CDR2 SNEGSKA (reference sequence). This CDR3 region has 11 residues.

This clonotype has more than one count but fewer than ten. V usage is TRBV7-6 and J usage is TRBJ2-3, with a weak D call TRBD2 (5 bases). Germline V gene lookup returns CDR1 SGHVS and CDR2 FNYEAQ. V was shortened by 6 bases and J by 3 bases, with 22 bases between the two germline ends. CDR3 length equals 17 residues. CDR3 residues: CASSLYAGGVGTDTQYF. The CDR3 nucleotides read TGTGCCAGCAGTCTCTACGCCGGAGGTGTCGGGACAGATACGCAGTATTTT.

The rearrangement joins TRBV7-9 to TRBJ2-5; 10 bases align to TRBD2. V shed 6 bases, J shed 2 bases, and the junction held 9 bases outside the gene matches. The CDR3 is made up of 16 amino acids. Germline V gene lookup returns CDR1 SEHNR and CDR2 FQNEAQ (reference sequence). The CDR3 region has the DNA TGTGCCAGCAGAATCGGACTAGCGGAGAGACAAGAGACCCAGTACTTC. Amino acids: CASRIGLAERQETQYF.

This chain joins TRBV6-5 and TRBJ2-7; no clear D. With 2 bases removed from V and 0 bases from J, the gap between germline ends came to 8 bases. The CDR3 covers 14 residues. Germline CDR1 and CDR2: MNHEY and SVGAGI. The CDR3 here is CASSYGRSSYEQYF. CDR3 sequence (DNA): TGTGCCAGCAGTTACGGGCGAAGCTCCTACGAGCAGTACTTC.

The gene calls are TRBV28 and TRBJ1-4, with a tentative D call TRBD1 (5 bases). Per the germline V gene, CDR1 is MDHEN and CDR2 is SYDVKM. V gave up 1 base and J gave up 5 bases, with 8 bases separating them. The CDR3 covers 14 residues. DNA of the CDR3: TGTGCCAGCAGTTTATTGGGGGACAATGAAAAACTGTTTTTT. This gives the protein CASSLLGDNEKLFF.